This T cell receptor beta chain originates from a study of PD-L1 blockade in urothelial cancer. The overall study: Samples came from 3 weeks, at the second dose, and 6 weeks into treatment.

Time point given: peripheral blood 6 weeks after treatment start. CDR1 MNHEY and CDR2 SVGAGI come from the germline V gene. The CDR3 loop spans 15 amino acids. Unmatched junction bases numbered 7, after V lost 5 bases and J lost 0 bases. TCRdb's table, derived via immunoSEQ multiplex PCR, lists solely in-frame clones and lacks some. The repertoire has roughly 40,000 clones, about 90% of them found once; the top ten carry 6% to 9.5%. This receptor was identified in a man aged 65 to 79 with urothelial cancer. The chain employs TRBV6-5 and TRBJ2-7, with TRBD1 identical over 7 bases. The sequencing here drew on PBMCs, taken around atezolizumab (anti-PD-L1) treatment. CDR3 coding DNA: TGTGCCAGCAGTAGATACAGGGGAAGCTCCTACGAGCAGTACTTC. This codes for CASSRYRGSSYEQYF.